The T cell receptor beta chain under discussion was sequenced for a study of shared clonotypes between healthy human individuals. Study-level background: Donors were a couple of women and a few men aged 18 to 49. Researchers assigned three CD4 naive, three CD4 memory, two CD8 naive and one CD8 memory plate to each donor. Findings of the study overall: Lower generation probabilities were found for non-shared clonotypes than for those shared by all four donors.

Template for every sorted-subset replicate PCR totaled 200 to 250 ng DNA, roughly 30,000 T cell genomes. Here immunoSEQ multiplex PCR was the method, and the copy in TCRdb shows in-frame clones only, minus some. Here the sample spans around 2,000,000 clones, roughly 94% being singletons. Selected positively for CCR7 and CD45RO-negative, naive CD8 cells excluded terminally differentiated effector memory CD45RA+ cells. On this clone itself: Its specificity is not known.

The CDR3 length is 14 residues. Between the trimmed V and J ends, which lost 8 bases and 0 bases, there was a span of 14 bases. Germline V CDR1 and CDR2: SNHLY, FYNNEI. This receptor was obtained from a man younger than 35 in good health. This chain uses TRBV2 with TRBJ2-7, with a possible D match to TRBD2 (5 bases). The sequenced sample was naive CD8+ T cells sorted from blood. CDR3 region: CASGRAESSYEQYF. The CDR3 nucleotides are TGTGCCAGCGGGAGAGCAGAGAGCTCCTACGAGCAGTACTTC.